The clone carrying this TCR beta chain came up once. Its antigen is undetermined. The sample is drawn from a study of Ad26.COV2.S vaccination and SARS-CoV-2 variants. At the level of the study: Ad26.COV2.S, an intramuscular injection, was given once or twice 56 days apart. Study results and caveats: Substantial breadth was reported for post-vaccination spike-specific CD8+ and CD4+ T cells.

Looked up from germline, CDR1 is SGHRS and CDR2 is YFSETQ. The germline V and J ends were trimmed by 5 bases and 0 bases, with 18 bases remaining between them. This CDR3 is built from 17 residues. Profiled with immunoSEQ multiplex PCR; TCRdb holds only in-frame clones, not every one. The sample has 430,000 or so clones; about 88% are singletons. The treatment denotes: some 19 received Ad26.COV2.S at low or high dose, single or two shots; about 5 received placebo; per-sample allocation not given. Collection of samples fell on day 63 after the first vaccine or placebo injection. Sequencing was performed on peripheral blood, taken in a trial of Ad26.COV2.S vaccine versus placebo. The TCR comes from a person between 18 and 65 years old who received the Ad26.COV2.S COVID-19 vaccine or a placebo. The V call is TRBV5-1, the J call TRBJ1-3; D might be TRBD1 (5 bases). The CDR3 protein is CASSIYFAGSSGNTIYF. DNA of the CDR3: TGCGCCAGCAGTATCTATTTTGCAGGGTCCTCTGGAAACACCATATATTTT.